Below, 16 T cell receptor beta chains from the same sample are listed, as sequenced in a study of T cell responses to AZD1222 COVID-19 vaccine. Clones were read by immunoSEQ multiplex PCR, and TCRdb kept only the in-frame ones, dropping some. The sample has tens of thousands of clones, under 95% seen once. Sequenced material: peripheral blood, taken 28 days after the second AZD1222 dose. These receptors came from an adult who received the AZD1222 COVID-19 vaccine.

The count of this clone is one. The chain is built from TRBV19 and TRBJ2-2, with TRBD1 identical over 9 bases. Germline lookup yields CDR1 LNHDA and CDR2 SQIVND (reference sequence). J was trimmed by 13 bases and V by 5 bases; bases with no gene match: 17. The CDR3 runs to 16 residues. CDR3 protein: CASSGELTGGAGRLFF. CDR3 nucleotides: TGTGCCAGTAGTGGCGAACTCACAGGGGGCGCGGGACGGCTGTTTTTT.

This chain joins TRBV19 and TRBJ1-1; a weak D match, TRBD1 (5 bases). CDR1 is LNHDA, CDR2 SQIVND, per germline (reference sequence). Trimming took 7 bases from V and 1 from J, leaving 13 bases between them. CDR3 length: 14 amino acids. In DNA, the CDR3 is TGTGCCAGTACCCCGGGACCCGGGAACACTGAAGCTTTCTTT. Residues: CASTPGPGNTEAFF.

This sequence joins TRBV7-9 and TRBJ1-2; D remains ambiguous. Trimming cost V 1 base and J 4 bases, with 7 bases left between them. Germline V CDR1 and CDR2: SEHNR, FQNEAQ (reference sequence). The CDR3 runs 13 residues. CDR3 nucleotides: TGTGCCAGCAGCTTAGAAGTCAGCTATGGCTACACCTTC. It encodes CASSLEVSYGYTF.

V usage is TRBV27 and J usage is TRBJ1-2; 8 positions agree with TRBD1. Germline assignment: CDR1 MNHEY and CDR2 SMNVEV (reference sequence). The CDR3 length is 16 residues. V dropped 5 bases and J dropped 4; count of bases not matched to a gene: 12. CDR3: CASSPTLDRALYGYTF. In DNA, the CDR3 is TGTGCCAGCAGTCCAACCCTGGACAGGGCCCTCTATGGCTACACCTTC.

V is TRBV4-1 and J is TRBJ2-2, with D tentatively TRBD1 (6 bases). The germline gives CDR1 MGHRA, CDR2 YSYEKL. There are 16 residues in the CDR3. The V and J ends lost 4 bases and 0 bases respectively, with 12 bases between them. In DNA form, the CDR3 reads TGCGCCAGCAGCCGGGACGGGACAACGAACACCGGGGAGCTGTTTTTT. Residues: CASSRDGTTNTGELFF.

This sequence joins TRBV6-5 and TRBJ2-7, with 7 bases lining up with TRBD2. Unmatched junction bases numbered 12, after V lost 5 bases and J lost 5 bases. The CDR3 consists of 15 residues. Germline CDR1 and CDR2: MNHEY and SVGAGI. In nucleotides, the CDR3 is TGTGCCAGCAGTCTAGGGTCGGGAGGAAGAAACGAGCAGTACTTC. Translation: CASSLGSGGRNEQYF.

CDR3 residues: CASSYRGSDNQPQHF. DNA of the CDR3: TGTGCCAGCAGTTACAGGGGGTCCGACAATCAGCCCCAGCATTTT. The chain carries TRBV6-6 and TRBJ1-5; perhaps TRBD1 as D (6 bases). The V end lost 2 bases, the J end lost 3 bases, and 11 bases lay between the germline ends. From germline, CDR1 is MNHNY and CDR2 SVGAGI (reference sequence). The CDR3 loop spans 15 amino acids.

The chain links TRBV28 to TRBJ2-3; 7 bases are shared with TRBD2. With V trimmed by 7 bases and J by 10 bases, 17 bases remained unmatched. This CDR3 is 15 amino acids long. Germline-derived CDR1 and CDR2 are MDHEN and SYDVKM. DNA for the CDR3: TGTGCCAGCACCCAGGGCGGGAGTGCGCGTGGGGCGCAGTATTTT. This encodes CASTQGGSARGAQYF.

V is TRBV4-1 and J is TRBJ1-5, with a weak D call TRBD1 (6 bases). The CDR3 runs 15 residues. V shed 8 bases and J shed 4 bases, with 18 bases lying between them. Germline lookup yields CDR1 MGHRA and CDR2 YSYEKL. CDR3 sequence reads: CASDYTGIGNQPQHF. As DNA, the CDR3 is TGCGCCAGCGATTATACAGGGATTGGGAATCAGCCCCAGCATTTT.

The chain employs TRBV7-2 and TRBJ1-1; tentative D call: TRBD1 (5 bases). CDR1 SGHTA and CDR2 FQGNSA come from the germline V gene. This CDR3 region has 15 residues. With 4 bases removed from V and 1 base from J, the gap between germline ends came to 13 bases. CDR3 region: CASSSPGQPNTEAFF. Here the CDR3 DNA reads TGTGCCAGCAGCTCCCCCGGACAACCGAACACTGAAGCTTTCTTT.

The genes are TRBV6-6 and TRBJ2-6; 9 positions match TRBD1. This CDR3 has 17 residues. V was clipped by 6 bases and J by 4 bases; unmatched bases: 10. In germline, CDR1 is MNHNY, CDR2 SVGAGI (reference sequence). CDR3 DNA sequence: TGTGCCAGCAGCCGATACGGGACAGGGTCGGGGGCCAACGTCCTGACTTTC. As protein: CASSRYGTGSGANVLTF.

The rearrangement uses TRBV11-2 and TRBJ2-7; D may be TRBD1 (5 bases). Germline V gene lookup returns CDR1 SGHAT and CDR2 FQNNGV. The ends were cut back, 1 base at V and 3 bases at J, with 10 bases in the middle. This CDR3 is built from 14 residues. CDR3 in amino acids: CASSLAQGDYEQYF. CDR3 DNA: TGTGCCAGCAGCTTAGCTCAGGGTGACTACGAGCAGTACTTC.

The chain is built from TRBV7-2 and TRBJ1-5; unclear D gene. Germline loops: CDR1 SGHTA, CDR2 FQGNSA. Trimming pared 2 bases from V and 6 bases from J, leaving 5 bases between. The CDR3 loop spans 12 amino acids. For the CDR3, the DNA is TGTGCCAGCAGCTTAATGGGTCAGCCCCAGCATTTT. Translation gives CASSLMGQPQHF.

The V and J genes are TRBV7-9 and TRBJ2-1; 10 nucleotides match TRBD2. The germline V gene has CDR1 SEHNR and CDR2 FQNEAQ (reference sequence). The CDR3 is 13 residues long. With 8 bases clipped from V and 7 bases from J, the junction kept 5 bases outside the gene matches. The CDR3 sequence: CASFGLAVNEQFF. The DNA for the CDR3 is TGTGCCAGCTTTGGACTAGCGGTAAATGAGCAGTTCTTC.

This clone was found once. The J gene is TRBJ1-6, the V gene TRBV6-6, with D tentatively TRBD1 (5 bases). Germline V lookup: CDR1 MNHNY, CDR2 SVGAGI (reference sequence). The V end lost 6 bases, the J end lost 7 bases, and 13 bases lay between the germline ends. The CDR3 extends over 14 amino acids. CDR3 bases: TGTGCCAGCAGAAAAGGGGTAGAAAATTCACCCCTCCACTTT. Translated: CASRKGVENSPLHF.

The rearrangement joins TRBV29-1 to TRBJ2-1; the D gene is possibly TRBD1 (6 bases). CDR1 and CDR2 (germline): SQVTM, ANQGSEA. This CDR3 is 13 amino acids long. V was pared by 2 bases and J by 6 bases, with 11 bases between. As DNA, the CDR3 is TGCAGCGTTGAAAGAGGACAGCCCAATGAGCAGTTCTTC. It is translated as CSVERGQPNEQFF.